This entry lists 18 T cell receptor beta chains sequenced from one sample in a study of cytomegalovirus exposure and HLA in healthy donors. PCR employed 60 Vbeta and 13 Jbeta primers. The repertoire was sequenced with immunoSEQ multiplex PCR; TCRdb's copy has only in-frame clones and lacks some. The table records fewer than 200,000 clones, around 80% of them present only once. The sample comprised PBMCs. Receptors originate from a man aged 18 to 30 in good health and CMV-seronegative.

The rearrangement uses TRBV19 and TRBJ2-2, with D perhaps TRBD2 (7 bases). The CDR3 has 18 residues. V dropped 0 bases and J dropped 3 bases, with 17 bases sitting between them. Germline V lookup: CDR1 LNHDA, CDR2 SQIVND (reference sequence). CDR3 in amino acids: CASSIEGGGALDTGELFF. In nucleotides, the CDR3 is TGTGCCAGTAGTATAGAGGGAGGGGGGGCGTTAGACACCGGGGAGCTGTTTTTT. Drawing the rest from reference TRBV19 and TRBJ2-2, the complete variable domain is DGGITQSPKYLFRKEGQNVTLSCEQNLNHDAMYWYRQDPGQGLRLIYYSQIVNDFQKGDIAEGYSVSREKKESFPLTVTSAQKNPTAFYLCASSIEGGGALDTGELFFGEGSRLTVL.

The gene calls are TRBV27 and TRBJ1-5; TRBD1 is a possible D gene (5 bases). V lost 5 bases and J lost 2, with 13 bases in between. The CDR3 is made up of 15 amino acids. Germline CDR1 reads MNHEY; CDR2 reads SMNVEV (reference sequence). CDR3 bases: TGTGCCAGCAGTCCCTCAGGGTTCGGCAATCAGCCCCAGCATTTT. Translating it yields CASSPSGFGNQPQHF.

This clone was detected only once. The CDR3 reads CSAPAGGYNEQFF. In DNA, the CDR3 is TGCAGCGCTCCAGCGGGAGGGTACAATGAGCAGTTCTTC. This rearrangement joins TRBV29-1 to TRBJ2-1, with TRBD2 identical over 10 bases. The CDR3 sequence is 13 residues long. Per the germline V gene, CDR1 is SQVTM and CDR2 is ANQGSEA. The ends lost 7 bases at V and 4 bases at J; junction bases unmatched: 4.

This sequence joins TRBV10-2 and TRBJ2-5; 10 bases are shared with TRBD1. The V gene's germline CDR1 is WSHSY and CDR2 SAAADI. After removal of 5 bases from V and 5 bases from J, the junction contained 5 bases not matched to a gene. The CDR3 sequence is 14 residues long. CDR3 region: CASSWTGGGETQYF. CDR3 DNA sequence: TGCGCCAGCAGTTGGACAGGGGGAGGGGAGACCCAGTACTTC.

The genes are TRBV5-4 and TRBJ1-1; maybe TRBD1 (5 bases). Germline lookup yields CDR1 SGHNT and CDR2 YYREEE (reference sequence). Trimming took 4 bases from V and 2 from J, leaving 9 bases between them. The CDR3 covers 13 residues. The CDR3 sequence: CASSTDSNTEAFF. CDR3 bases: TGTGCCAGCAGCACTGACAGCAACACTGAAGCTTTCTTT.

This clone was seen more than once but under ten times. V and J are TRBV6-5 and TRBJ2-2, with unresolved D. CDR1 is MNHEY, CDR2 SVGAGI, per germline. This CDR3 has 13 amino acids. Between the trimmed V and J ends, which lost 5 bases and 3 bases, there was a span of 7 bases. Here the CDR3 reads CASSHYYTGELFF. CDR3 DNA sequence: TGTGCCAGCAGTCACTACTACACCGGGGAGCTGTTTTTT.

This sequence joins TRBV7-2 and TRBJ2-4, with TRBD1 matching over 10 bases. Trimming cost V 5 bases and J 5 bases; bases outside gene matches: 9. The germline V gene has CDR1 SGHTA and CDR2 FQGNSA. There are 16 residues in the CDR3. The CDR3 DNA is TGTGCCAGCAGCCTGGGGACAGGGGAAAGGGAAAACATTCAGTACTTC. Translation gives CASSLGTGERENIQYF.

The chain combines TRBV9 with TRBJ2-1; TRBD2 agrees at 10 bases. The CDR3 is 15 amino acids. V lost 3 bases and J lost 5; bases outside the gene matches: 5. The germline gives CDR1 SGDLS, CDR2 YYNGEE. This chain's CDR3 is CASSATSGPDNEQFF. The CDR3 DNA reads as TGTGCCAGCAGCGCGACTAGCGGGCCTGACAATGAGCAGTTCTTC.

In this sample, this clone turned up a few times. The chain couples TRBV9 to TRBJ1-1, with D tentatively TRBD1 (5 bases). The CDR3 spans 14 residues. Per germline, CDR1 SGDLS and CDR2 YYNGEE. The V end was cut by 3 bases, the J end by 5 bases, with 14 bases between. The CDR3 spells CASSGGREGTEAFF. In DNA, the CDR3 is TGTGCCAGCAGCGGGGGCAGGGAAGGGACTGAAGCTTTCTTT.

The chain joins TRBV27 to TRBJ2-1, with 9 bases matching TRBD2. This CDR3 has 16 residues. Germline CDR1 MNHEY, CDR2 SMNVEV (reference sequence). Trimming at V came to 3 bases and at J to 5 bases, leaving 8 bases not matched to a gene. The CDR3 bases are TGTGCCAGCAGTTTGGGACTAGCAAGCCCCGACAATGAGCAGTTCTTC. Amino acid sequence: CASSLGLASPDNEQFF.

This clone appeared a few times. The gene calls are TRBV27 and TRBJ2-4, with D uncertain. V gave up 4 bases and J gave up 1 base, with 8 bases separating them. The CDR3 covers 14 residues. The germline V gene encodes CDR1 MNHEY and CDR2 SMNVEV (reference sequence). The CDR3 spells CASSSRRAKNIQYF. In DNA, the CDR3 is TGTGCCAGCAGTTCTCGCCGGGCCAAAAACATTCAGTACTTC.

The V gene is TRBV4-1, the J gene TRBJ1-5; possible D gene TRBD1, 6 bases. The V end was cut by 1 base, the J end by 4 bases, with 11 bases between. Germline V CDR1 and CDR2: MGHRA, YSYEKL. This CDR3 spans 15 amino acids. CDR3 in amino acids: CASSQAWGLNQPQHF. The CDR3 DNA is TGCGCCAGCAGCCAAGCATGGGGGCTTAATCAGCCCCAGCATTTT.

This sequence joins TRBV13 and TRBJ2-5, with 7 bases that match TRBD2. The J call may not be correct, given that the DNA end is closer to TRBJ2-7. The CDR3 loop spans 17 amino acids. Germline CDR1 PRHDT, CDR2 FYEKMQ (reference sequence). DNA of the CDR3: TGTGCCAGCAGCTTAAGGGGTACGGGAGGTTTCTCCTACGAGCAGTACTTC. Translation gives CASSLRGTGGFSYEQYF.

The gene calls are TRBV7-2 and TRBJ2-1; no reliable D call. This CDR3 is 14 amino acids long. Germline V gene lookup returns CDR1 SGHTA and CDR2 FQGNSA. Trimming left V 3 bases short and J 2 bases short, with 8 bases between. The CDR3 is CASSFLGPYNEQFF. The CDR3 nucleotides are TGTGCCAGCAGCTTTTTGGGCCCCTACAATGAGCAGTTCTTC. Combining the CDR3 with reference TRBV7-2 and TRBJ2-1 gives the whole variable domain GAGVSQSPSNKVTEKGKDVELRCDPISGHTALYWYRQSLGQGLEFLIYFQGNSAPDKSGLPSDRFSAERTGGSVSTLTIQRTQQEDSAVYLCASSFLGPYNEQFFGPGTRLTVL.

This chain joins TRBV4-3 and TRBJ1-5, with TRBD1 as a possible D gene (6 bases). Germline V gene sequence: CDR1 LGHNA, CDR2 YSLEER. This CDR3 comprises 15 residues. V lost 0 bases, J lost 4 bases, and 10 bases lay in between. The CDR3 nucleotides are TGCGCCAGCAGCCAAGATTGGGGGCCGAATCAGCCCCAGCATTTT. Protein: CASSQDWGPNQPQHF.

The rearrangement joins TRBV4-3 to TRBJ2-3, with D perhaps matching TRBD2 (6 bases). CDR1 and CDR2 from the germline V gene are LGHNA and YSLEER. There are 16 residues in the CDR3. Trimming shortened V by 4 bases and J by 1 base, and 15 bases separated the two germline ends. CDR3 residues: CASSPGWQRGTDTQYF. The CDR3 DNA follows: TGCGCCAGCAGCCCAGGCTGGCAGCGGGGCACAGATACGCAGTATTTT.

The V call is TRBV15, the J call TRBJ1-1; no clear D gene. CDR3 size: 15 residues. The germline V and J ends were trimmed by 0 bases and 4 bases, with 12 bases remaining between them. Germline V gene data show CDR1 as LNHNV and CDR2 as YYDKDF (reference sequence). The CDR3 sequence is CATSREAWSGTEAFF. The CDR3 region has the DNA TGTGCCACCAGCAGAGAGGCGTGGTCGGGCACTGAAGCTTTCTTT.

This rearrangement joins TRBV13 to TRBJ2-1; a possible D gene is TRBD2 (5 bases). V lost 0 bases to trimming and J lost 0 bases, with 12 bases between them. Germline CDR1 is PRHDT and CDR2 is FYEKMQ (reference sequence). This CDR3 region has 17 residues. DNA of the CDR3: TGTGCCAGCAGCTTAGGGCTAGCCGAGGGCTCCTACAATGAGCAGTTCTTC. It specifies CASSLGLAEGSYNEQFF.